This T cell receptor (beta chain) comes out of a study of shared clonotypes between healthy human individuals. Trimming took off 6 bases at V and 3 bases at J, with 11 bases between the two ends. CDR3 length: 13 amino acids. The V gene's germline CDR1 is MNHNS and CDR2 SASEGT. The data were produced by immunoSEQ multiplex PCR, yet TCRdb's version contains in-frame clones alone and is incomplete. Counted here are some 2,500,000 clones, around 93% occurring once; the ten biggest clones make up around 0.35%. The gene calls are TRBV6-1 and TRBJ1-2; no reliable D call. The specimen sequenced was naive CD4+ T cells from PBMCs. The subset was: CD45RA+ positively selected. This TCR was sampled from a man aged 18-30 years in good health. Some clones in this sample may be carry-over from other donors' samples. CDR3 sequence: CASRDALDYGYTF. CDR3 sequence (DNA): TGTGCCAGCAGGGATGCCCTGGACTATGGCTACACCTTC.